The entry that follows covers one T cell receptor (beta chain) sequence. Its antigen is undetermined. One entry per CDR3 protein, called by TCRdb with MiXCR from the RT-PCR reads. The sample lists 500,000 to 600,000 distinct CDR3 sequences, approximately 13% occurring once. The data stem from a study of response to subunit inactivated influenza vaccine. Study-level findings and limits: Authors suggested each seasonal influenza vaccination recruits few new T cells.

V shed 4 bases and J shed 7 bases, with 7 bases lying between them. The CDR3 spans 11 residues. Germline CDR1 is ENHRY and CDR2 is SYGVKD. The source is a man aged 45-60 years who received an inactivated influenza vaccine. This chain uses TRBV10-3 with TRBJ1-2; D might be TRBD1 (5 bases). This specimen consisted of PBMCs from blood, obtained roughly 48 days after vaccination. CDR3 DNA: TGTGCCATCAGTGGACAGAGTGGCTACACCTTC. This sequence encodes CAISGQSGYTF.